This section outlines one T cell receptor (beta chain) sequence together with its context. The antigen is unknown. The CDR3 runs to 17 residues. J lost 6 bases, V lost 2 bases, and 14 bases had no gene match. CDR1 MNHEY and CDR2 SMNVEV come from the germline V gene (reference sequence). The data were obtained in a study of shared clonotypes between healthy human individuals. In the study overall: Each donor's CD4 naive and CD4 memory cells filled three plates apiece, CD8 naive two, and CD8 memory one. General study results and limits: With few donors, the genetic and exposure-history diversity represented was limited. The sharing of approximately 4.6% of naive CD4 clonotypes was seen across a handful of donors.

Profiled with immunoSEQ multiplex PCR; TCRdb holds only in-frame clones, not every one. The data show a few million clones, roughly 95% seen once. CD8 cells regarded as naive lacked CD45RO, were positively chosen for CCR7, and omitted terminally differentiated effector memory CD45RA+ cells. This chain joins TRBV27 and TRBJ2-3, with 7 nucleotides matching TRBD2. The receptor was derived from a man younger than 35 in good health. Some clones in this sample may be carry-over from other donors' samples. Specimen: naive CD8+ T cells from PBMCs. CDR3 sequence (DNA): TGTGCCAGCAGTTTAGTCGGGGCGGGAGTTGGATCGGATACGCAGTATTTT. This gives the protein CASSLVGAGVGSDTQYF.